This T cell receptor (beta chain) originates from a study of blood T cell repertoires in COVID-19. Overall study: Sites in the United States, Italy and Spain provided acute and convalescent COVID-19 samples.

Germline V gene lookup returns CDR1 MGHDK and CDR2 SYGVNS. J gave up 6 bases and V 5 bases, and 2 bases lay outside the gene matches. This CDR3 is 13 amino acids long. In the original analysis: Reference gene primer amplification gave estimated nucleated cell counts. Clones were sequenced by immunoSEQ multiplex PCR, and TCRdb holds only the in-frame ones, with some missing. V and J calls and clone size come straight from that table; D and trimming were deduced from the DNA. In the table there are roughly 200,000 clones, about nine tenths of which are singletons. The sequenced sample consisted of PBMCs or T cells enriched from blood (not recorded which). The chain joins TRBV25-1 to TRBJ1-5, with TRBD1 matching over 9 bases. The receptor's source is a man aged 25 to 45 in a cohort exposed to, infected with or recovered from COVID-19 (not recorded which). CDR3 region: CASSLTGGQPQHF. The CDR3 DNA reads TGTGCCAGCAGTCTGACAGGGGGTCAGCCCCAGCATTTT.